This TCR beta chain comes out of a study of blood T cell repertoires in COVID-19. In the study overall: From T cells, B-cell-depleted T cells, or PBMCs came the material, which was cDNA or gDNA.

In the authors' methods: By means of reference gene primer amplification, nucleated cell counts were estimated. The assay was immunoSEQ multiplex PCR, and TCRdb's table has in-frame clones only and misses some. V, J and clone size are taken as reported in that table, and D and trimming were inferred from the DNA itself. The sample has around 260,000 clones, about 88% seen once; the top ten hold around 3.6%. Germline CDR1 is LGHDT and CDR2 is YNNKEL (reference sequence). This CDR3 region has 15 residues. Trimming removed 2 bases from V and 8 bases from J, with 13 bases in between. The chain couples TRBV3-1 (or the pseudogene TRBV3-2) to TRBJ1-6; D gene uncertain. Input material: peripheral blood. This clonotype was obtained from a man between 18 and 35 years old with active or convalescent COVID-19. CDR3 sequence reads: CASSQSPEEDSPLHF. The CDR3 DNA is TGTGCCAGCAGCCAATCTCCCGAGGAGGATTCACCCCTCCACTTT.